Presented here are 30 T cell receptor beta chains from one specimen sequenced in a study of cytomegalovirus exposure and HLA in healthy donors. PCR primers comprised 60 Vbeta and 13 Jbeta primers. Assay used: immunoSEQ multiplex PCR; TCRdb lists only in-frame clones, some missing. The table includes roughly 120,000 clones, roughly two thirds detected once. Material for sequencing was PBMCs. These TCRs come from a man aged 25-40 years in good health and CMV-seropositive.

The chain employs TRBV9 and TRBJ1-3; D is perhaps TRBD1 (6 bases). Germline CDR1 and CDR2: SGDLS and YYNGEE. The CDR3 loop spans 16 amino acids. V was pared by 3 bases and J by 0 bases, with 13 bases between. CDR3 sequence (DNA): TGTGCCAGCAGCGCAACAGGGTCCAGCTCTGGAAACACCATATATTTT. Its protein product is CASSATGSSSGNTIYF.

The CDR3 sequence is CASSLGQNTEAFF. Here the CDR3 DNA reads TGTGCCAGCAGTTTGGGACAGAACACTGAAGCTTTCTTT. The chain uses TRBV27 and TRBJ1-1; D may be TRBD1 (6 bases). This CDR3 is 13 amino acids long. The germline V gene encodes CDR1 MNHEY and CDR2 SMNVEV (reference sequence). Trimming took off 3 bases at V and 1 base at J, with 6 bases between the two ends.

Regarding this clone: The junction departs from the called germline gene at one end, perhaps through a read error. This chain uses TRBV29-1 with TRBJ2-7, with 9 bases identical to TRBD1. Germline V gives CDR1 SQVTM, CDR2 ANQGSEA. CDR3 length equals 14 residues. The CDR3 DNA reads as TGCAGCGTTGCCCACAGGGGGCTCTCCTACGAGCAGTCCTTC. Its translation is CSVAHRGLSYEQSF.

In its sample, this clone was seen once. The J gene is TRBJ2-7, the V gene TRBV2, with D perhaps matching TRBD2 (6 bases). Germline V lookup: CDR1 SNHLY, CDR2 FYNNEI. With 11 bases removed from V and 2 bases from J, the gap between germline ends came to 13 bases. The CDR3 is 12 residues long. This chain's CDR3 is CAGRGLPYEQYF. The CDR3 nucleotides read TGTGCCGGGCGGGGCCTACCCTACGAGCAGTACTTC.

This clone has more than one count but fewer than ten. This chain joins TRBV7-9 and TRBJ1-6, with D possibly matching TRBD1 (6 bases). Trimming took 3 bases from V and 5 from J, leaving 11 bases between them. CDR3 length equals 15 residues. Germline loops: CDR1 SEHNR, CDR2 FQNEAQ (reference sequence). CDR3 residues: CASSLYSGDNSPLHF. CDR3 nucleotides: TGTGCCAGCAGCTTGTATTCAGGGGATAATTCACCCCTCCACTTT.

The chain links TRBV2 to TRBJ2-2, with D possibly TRBD2 on 6 matching bases. The V gene lost 4 bases and the J gene lost 1 base, with 10 bases spanning the gap. This CDR3 has 15 residues. Germline V gene lookup returns CDR1 SNHLY and CDR2 FYNNEI. The CDR3 spells CASSAPAGNTGELFF. The CDR3, as DNA: TGTGCCAGCAGTGCCCCAGCGGGGAACACCGGGGAGCTGTTTTTT.

The sample holds a few counts of this clone. The chain is built from TRBV4-1 and TRBJ2-3; the match to TRBD1 covers 8 bases. The ends lost 1 base at V and 3 bases at J; junction bases unmatched: 6. Germline lookup yields CDR1 MGHRA and CDR2 YSYEKL. The CDR3 is made up of 16 amino acids. As DNA, the CDR3 is TGCGCCAGCAGCCAAGCCAGGGGGCGTTTTACAGATACGCAGTATTTT. Its protein product is CASSQARGRFTDTQYF.

The gene calls are TRBV11-2 and TRBJ2-1; 7 nucleotides line up with TRBD1. This CDR3 region has 15 residues. Germline CDR1 and CDR2: SGHAT and FQNNGV. Unmatched junction bases numbered 7, after V lost 0 bases and J lost 8 bases. Written as DNA, the CDR3 is TGTGCCAGCAGCTTAGAGAGACAGGGCTTCGATGAGCAGTTCTTC. Translated, it gives CASSLERQGFDEQFF.

V is TRBV2 and J is TRBJ2-7; 8 bases fit TRBD2. V trimming: 5 bases; J trimming: 5 bases; junction bases outside the gene matches: 17. The CDR3 totals 17 residues. Germline lookup yields CDR1 SNHLY and CDR2 FYNNEI. The CDR3 is CASSPTGGWEAGDEQYF. The CDR3 DNA sequence: TGTGCCAGCAGTCCCACGGGGGGGTGGGAGGCGGGGGACGAGCAGTACTTC.

This clone is a singleton in its sample. This chain connects TRBV25-1 to TRBJ2-7; TRBD1 matches 7 bases. V lost 8 bases to trimming and J lost 6 bases; unmatched junction nucleotides: 16. Looked up from germline, CDR1 is MGHDK and CDR2 is SYGVNS. This CDR3 has 15 residues. DNA for the CDR3: TGTGCCAGCGTACCCGTCAAGAGGGGGCCGGGCGAGCAGTACTTC. It codes for CASVPVKRGPGEQYF.

This chain links TRBV20-1 with TRBJ2-7, with D possibly matching TRBD1 (6 bases). The CDR3 loop spans 11 amino acids. Germline V gene lookup returns CDR1 DFQATT and CDR2 SNEGSKA (reference sequence). The V gene lost 5 bases and the J gene lost 4 bases, with 9 bases spanning the gap. The CDR3: CSAVQGYEQYF. The CDR3 DNA follows: TGCAGTGCTGTACAGGGATACGAGCAGTACTTC.

This clone was recorded only once. This chain joins TRBV7-9 and TRBJ2-2; no clear D gene. Trimming left V 5 bases short and J 6 bases short, with 7 bases between. The CDR3 is 12 amino acids. CDR1 is SEHNR, CDR2 FQNEAQ, per germline (reference sequence). CDR3 sequence (DNA): TGTGCCAGCAGCCAATACTCCGGGGAGCTGTTTTTT. It translates to CASSQYSGELFF.

The chain joins TRBV6-5 to TRBJ1-1; 8 bases agree with TRBD1. The CDR3 has 14 residues. The ends lost 9 bases at V and 1 base at J; junction bases unmatched: 7. CDR1 is MNHEY and CDR2 is SVGAGI in the germline V gene. For the CDR3, the DNA is TGTGCCAGTCGACAGGGGCCGGAGAACACTGAAGCTTTCTTT. Its translation is CASRQGPENTEAFF.

The V and J genes are TRBV7-9 and TRBJ2-5; 7 nucleotides line up with TRBD2. Germline V gene lookup returns CDR1 SEHNR and CDR2 FQNEAQ (reference sequence). This CDR3 region has 15 residues. Trimming took 4 bases from V and 5 from J; bases not matched to a gene: 10. CDR3 DNA sequence: TGTGCCAGCAGCTCCTACCAGGCCGGGGGGGAGACCCAGTACTTC. Translating it yields CASSSYQAGGETQYF.

This chain links TRBV5-1 with TRBJ1-2; 11 bases fit TRBD1. The junction had 5 bases not matched to a gene; V was cut back by 4 bases and J by 6 bases. CDR3 size: 14 residues. CDR1 and CDR2 from the germline V gene are SGHRS and YFSETQ. DNA for the CDR3: TGCGCCAGCAGCACGGACAGGGGGCTTGATGGCTACACCTTC. Protein product: CASSTDRGLDGYTF. The full variable domain, completed using reference TRBV5-1 and TRBJ1-2, is KAGVTQTPRYLIKTRGQQVTLSCSPISGHRSVSWYQQTPGQGLQFLFEYFSETQRNKGNFPGRFSGRQFSNSRSEMNVSTLELGDSALYLCASSTDRGLDGYTFGSGTRLTVV.

J is TRBJ2-1 and V is TRBV28, with 10 nucleotides matching TRBD2. The CDR3 consists of 15 residues. Germline-derived CDR1 and CDR2 are MDHEN and SYDVKM. J gave up 6 bases and V 0 bases, and 2 bases lay outside the gene matches. In DNA form, the CDR3 reads TGTGCCAGCAGTTTATGGGCTAGCGGGAGCAATGAGCAGTTCTTC. Translating gives CASSLWASGSNEQFF.

This clone was recorded at least ten times. The identical CDR3 is also encoded by other nucleotide sequences in the sample. CDR3 nucleotide sequence: TGTGCCAGTAGTATTGGTCTAGCGGGAGGAGAGCAGTTCTTC. It translates to CASSIGLAGGEQFF. The chain links TRBV19 to TRBJ2-1; 11 bases map to TRBD2. Unmatched junction bases numbered 5, after V lost 3 bases and J lost 10 bases. The CDR3 runs 14 residues. Germline CDR1 reads LNHDA; CDR2 reads SQIVND (reference sequence).

CDR3: CASSPSRTGNGPYEQYF. CDR3 DNA: TGCGCCAGCAGCCCGTCCCGGACAGGTAACGGTCCCTACGAGCAGTACTTC. V gene TRBV4-1 combines with J gene TRBJ2-7, with 7 nucleotides matching TRBD1. V shed 4 bases, J shed 2 bases, and the junction held 14 bases outside the gene matches. Germline CDR1 MGHRA, CDR2 YSYEKL. The CDR3 consists of 17 residues.

This clone was found a few times. This sequence joins TRBV5-1 and TRBJ2-7, with D perhaps TRBD2 (5 bases). In germline, CDR1 is SGHRS, CDR2 YFSETQ. The CDR3 has 13 amino acids. Trimming took off 1 base at V and 2 bases at J, with 7 bases between the two ends. CDR3 bases: TGCGCCAGCAGCTTGTACGGGACCTACGAGCAGTACTTC. This gives the protein CASSLYGTYEQYF. Full variable domain (outside the CDR3, taken from reference TRBV5-1 and TRBJ2-7): KAGVTQTPRYLIKTRGQQVTLSCSPISGHRSVSWYQQTPGQGLQFLFEYFSETQRNKGNFPGRFSGRQFSNSRSEMNVSTLELGDSALYLCASSLYGTYEQYFGPGTRLTVT.

The rearrangement joins TRBV27 to TRBJ1-1; TRBD1 is a possible D gene (6 bases). The germline V gene has CDR1 MNHEY and CDR2 SMNVEV (reference sequence). The CDR3 has 14 residues. V was cut by 1 base and J by 5 bases, with 11 bases left in between. The DNA for the CDR3 is TGTGCCAGCAGTTTATACAGGGAACAGACTGAAGCTTTCTTT. This sequence encodes CASSLYREQTEAFF.

On this clone: The germline gene is not matched at one end of the junction; a read error may be the cause. The chain combines TRBV4-2 with TRBJ2-7, with TRBD1 identical over 7 bases. CDR1 is LGHNA, CDR2 YNFKEQ, per germline. The CDR3 spans 13 residues. In DNA, the CDR3 is TGTGCCAGCAGCCAGCCTCCCCAGGGGACAGCACTATTC. Translation: CASSQPPQGTALF.

The V call is TRBV28, the J call TRBJ1-1; 10 bases agree with TRBD1. Germline V lookup: CDR1 MDHEN, CDR2 SYDVKM. This CDR3 comprises 15 residues. V lost 10 bases to trimming and J lost 3 bases; unmatched junction nucleotides: 11. For the CDR3, the DNA is TGTGCCACCTGGACAGGGGGAATAGAGGACACTGAAGCTTTCTTT. Its protein product is CATWTGGIEDTEAFF.

This sequence joins TRBV28 and TRBJ1-1; perhaps TRBD1 as D (6 bases). There are 14 residues in the CDR3. The germline V gene has CDR1 MDHEN and CDR2 SYDVKM. The V and J ends lost 6 bases and 2 bases respectively, with 13 bases between them. The CDR3 DNA reads as TGTGCCAGCAGCTCCGGGGGGCAAAACACTGAAGCTTTCTTT. It is translated as CASSSGGQNTEAFF. Together with reference TRBV28 and TRBJ1-1, the CDR3 gives the full variable domain: DVKVTQSSRYLVKRTGEKVFLECVQDMDHENMFWYRQDPGLGLRLIYFSYDVKMKEKGDIPEGYSVSREKKERFSLILESASTNQTSMYLCASSSGGQNTEAFFGQGTRLTVV.

This clone was counted once. This rearrangement joins TRBV25-1 to TRBJ2-1; TRBD1 agrees at 9 bases. The CDR3 runs to 17 residues. Germline CDR1 reads MGHDK; CDR2 reads SYGVNS. V lost 9 bases, J lost 8 bases, and 20 bases stayed unmatched. CDR3 in DNA: TGTGCCAGTAGCCTGTCGCCCGGGACAGGGAAAGCGCATGAGCAGTTCTTC. The encoded protein is CASSLSPGTGKAHEQFF.

The V call is TRBV5-4, the J call TRBJ2-5, with TRBD1 as a possible D gene (6 bases). The CDR3 is made up of 13 amino acids. Germline V gene data show CDR1 as SGHNT and CDR2 as YYREEE (reference sequence). Trimming shortened V by 4 bases and J by 2 bases, and 9 bases separated the two germline ends. CDR3 sequence reads: CASSRTEQETQYF. The DNA of the CDR3 is TGTGCCAGCAGCAGGACAGAACAAGAGACCCAGTACTTC.

This clone showed up just a few times. The rearrangement uses TRBV29-1 and TRBJ1-5; tentative D call: TRBD1 (6 bases). The CDR3 contains 14 residues. Trimming took off 4 bases at V and 7 bases at J, with 17 bases between the two ends. Germline CDR1 SQVTM, CDR2 ANQGSEA. The CDR3 DNA follows: TGCAGCGTTGGGTCGCAAGGGGGGGGACAGCCCCAGCATTTT. It specifies CSVGSQGGGQPQHF.

The V gene is TRBV29-1, the J gene TRBJ2-7, with a possible D match to TRBD1 (6 bases). Trimming pared 4 bases from V and 4 bases from J, leaving 8 bases between. Germline CDR1 reads SQVTM; CDR2 reads ANQGSEA. The CDR3 sequence is 11 residues long. The CDR3 protein is CSVGQDYEQYF. The CDR3 DNA follows: TGCAGCGTTGGACAGGATTACGAGCAGTACTTC.

V gene TRBV5-5 combines with J gene TRBJ1-1; 8 positions match TRBD1. CDR1 and CDR2 from the germline V gene are SGHKS and YYEKEE (reference sequence). V was clipped by 3 bases and J by 1 base; unmatched bases: 5. The CDR3 consists of 15 residues. The CDR3 bases are TGTGCCAGCAGCTCCCAGGGGGCTTGGAACACTGAAGCTTTCTTT. Its protein product is CASSSQGAWNTEAFF.

The V gene is TRBV6-6, the J gene TRBJ2-7; TRBD2 matches 7 bases. CDR3 length: 14 residues. The germline V gene encodes CDR1 MNHNY and CDR2 SVGAGI (reference sequence). After removal of 8 bases from V and 0 bases from J, the junction contained 7 bases not matched to a gene. This CDR3 reads CASFGRGLSYEQYF. The CDR3 DNA follows: TGTGCCAGCTTTGGGAGGGGCCTCTCCTACGAGCAGTACTTC.

This clone was counted only a few times. This chain links TRBV7-6 with TRBJ2-5; 11 bases fit TRBD2. Looked up from germline, CDR1 is SGHVS and CDR2 is FNYEAQ. The CDR3 has 15 residues. V lost 6 bases, J lost 5 bases, and 8 bases stayed unmatched. In nucleotides, the CDR3 is TGTGCCAGCAGAAACGTAGCGGGAGGGAGGGAGACCCAGTACTTC. Translated, it gives CASRNVAGGRETQYF.